This entry describes one TCR beta chain. Germline V gives CDR1 SGHTA, CDR2 FQGNSA. Trimming stripped 1 base from V and 5 bases from J, with 6 bases between. This CDR3 is built from 12 residues. This sample was taken from a study of OX40 agonist ivuxolimab in advanced cancers. As for the study in general: Ivuxolimab, an agonistic anti-OX40 (CD134) antibody, was given to patients.

The protocol was immunoSEQ multiplex PCR, while the TCRdb copy is restricted to in-frame clones and leaves out a portion. The sample includes 74,000 or so clones, 85% to 95% of them seen just once. The sequences come from CD4+ or CD8+ T cells sorted from blood, collected in a trial of the OX40 agonist ivuxolimab. The TCR sequence derives from an adult with an advanced solid tumor such as melanoma, head and neck, liver or kidney cancer. The chain is built from TRBV7-2 and TRBJ2-7, with D uncertain. The CDR3 here is CASSLGVHEQYF. CDR3 nucleotides: TGTGCCAGCAGCTTAGGGGTCCACGAGCAGTACTTC.